A single sample is the source of the 16 T cell receptor beta chains below, sequenced in a study of CD8+ T cells in alopecia areata. The treatment is: oral pan-JAK inhibitor, 5-10 mg twice daily. The authors extracted RNA and reverse transcribed it into cDNA as the sequencing template. The table came from immunoSEQ multiplex PCR; TCRdb's copy has only in-frame clones and leaves some out. The sample lists 95,000 to 100,000 clones, 50% to 75% occurring once. The specimen comprised CD8+ T cells sorted from blood, sampled at week 4, from a patient treated with tofacitinib. These receptors originate from a human donor with alopecia areata.

The chain is built from TRBV9 and TRBJ2-1; possibly TRBD1 or TRBD2 for D (6 bases each). Germline V gene lookup returns CDR1 SGDLS and CDR2 YYNGEE. This CDR3 has 17 residues. V lost 0 bases and J lost 0, with 13 bases in between. The CDR3 loop is CASSVAGDISSYNEQFF. The CDR3 bases are TGTGCCAGCAGCGTAGCGGGGGACATTTCCTCCTACAATGAGCAGTTCTTC. The complete variable domain, with remaining parts taken from reference TRBV9 and TRBJ2-1, reads DSGVTQTPKHLITATGQRVTLRCSPRSGDLSVYWYQQSLDQGLQFLIQYYNGEERAKGNILERFSAQQFPDLHSELNLSSLELGDSALYFCASSVAGDISSYNEQFFGPGTRLTVL.

The CDR3 spells CASSTGPEVNTQYF. The CDR3 DNA sequence: TGTGCCAGCAGCACGGGACCGGAGGTGAATACGCAGTATTTT. This chain connects TRBV27 to TRBJ2-3; either TRBD1 or TRBD2 may supply D (5 bases each). The V gene lost 6 bases and the J gene lost 7 bases, with 17 bases spanning the gap. This CDR3 has 14 residues. Germline lookup yields CDR1 MNHEY and CDR2 SMNVEV (reference sequence).

This chain links TRBV5-1 with TRBJ2-3, with 10 nucleotides matching TRBD2. Germline values: CDR1 SGHRS, CDR2 YFSETQ. The junction had 5 bases not matched to a gene; V was cut back by 0 bases and J by 4 bases. This CDR3 contains 16 residues. In nucleotides, the CDR3 is TGCGCCAGCAGCTTGGAAGCGGGAGGGCTAGCAGATACGCAGTATTTT. It is translated as CASSLEAGGLADTQYF.

The chain joins TRBV6-5 to TRBJ1-6; D gene ambiguous. CDR3 length: 13 amino acids. Looked up from germline, CDR1 is MNHEY and CDR2 is SVGAGI. The V end was cut by 2 bases, the J end by 8 bases, with 7 bases between. The chain's CDR3 is CASSYMVDSPLHF. CDR3 DNA: TGTGCCAGCAGTTACATGGTGGATTCACCCCTCCACTTT.

Only a few counts were recorded for this clone. The chain employs TRBV27 and TRBJ2-7; tentative D call: TRBD2 (6 bases). CDR1 and CDR2 from the germline V gene are MNHEY and SMNVEV (reference sequence). This CDR3 is 16 amino acids long. Trimming cost V 3 bases and J 2 bases, with 17 bases left between them. Here the CDR3 DNA reads TGTGCCAGCAGTTTGGACTCCGGGACTCTGCCCTACGAGCAGTACTTC. Amino acid sequence: CASSLDSGTLPYEQYF.

The chain's CDR3 is CASSGWSREGYNEQFF. The CDR3 DNA follows: TGTGCCAGCAGTGGCTGGAGCCGGGAGGGATACAATGAGCAGTTCTTC. The V and J genes are TRBV25-1 and TRBJ2-1; 8 bases fit TRBD2. The CDR3 has 16 amino acids. Germline V CDR1 and CDR2: MGHDK, SYGVNS. V gave up 4 bases and J gave up 4 bases; unmatched junction bases: 9.

The chain carries TRBV25-1 and TRBJ1-6; a weak D match, TRBD1 (5 bases). Trimming removed 3 bases at V and 0 bases at J, with 15 bases between. CDR3 size: 18 residues. Germline V lookup: CDR1 MGHDK, CDR2 SYGVNS. CDR3 coding DNA: TGTGCCAGCAGTGAGGGGCCTCTCGCGAGCTCCTATAATTCACCCCTCCACTTT. It specifies CASSEGPLASSYNSPLHF.

The J gene is TRBJ2-7, the V gene TRBV14; D may be TRBD1 (6 bases). The CDR3 totals 15 residues. CDR1 SGHDN and CDR2 FVKESK come from the germline V gene. V was cut by 3 bases and J by 0 bases, with 12 bases left in between. The CDR3 loop reads CASSQGQGSSYEQYF. CDR3 coding DNA: TGTGCCAGCAGCCAGGGCCAGGGGAGCTCCTACGAGCAGTACTTC. The full variable domain, completed using reference TRBV14 and TRBJ2-7, is EAGVTQFPSHSVIEKGQTVTLRCDPISGHDNLYWYRRVMGKEIKFLLHFVKESKQDESGMPNNRFLAERTGGTYSTLKVQPAELEDSGVYFCASSQGQGSSYEQYFGPGTRLTVT.

This clone was counted a single time. The V gene is TRBV5-1, the J gene TRBJ1-1; perhaps TRBD1 as D (6 bases). The CDR3 is 13 residues long. Trimming removed 7 bases from V and 3 bases from J, with 13 bases in between. Germline lookup yields CDR1 SGHRS and CDR2 YFSETQ. CDR3 in DNA: TGCGCCAGCTTCTCGGACAGCCACACTGAAGCTTTCTTT. It encodes CASFSDSHTEAFF.

The rearrangement joins TRBV27 to TRBJ1-1; the D gene is possibly TRBD1 (5 bases). CDR3 length equals 14 residues. V was trimmed by 5 bases and J by 3 bases, leaving 13 bases between them. In germline, CDR1 is MNHEY, CDR2 SMNVEV (reference sequence). CDR3 sequence (DNA): TGTGCCAGCAGTCTCCGGGACGGCGACACTGAAGCTTTCTTT. Translation: CASSLRDGDTEAFF.

The rearrangement joins TRBV25-1 to TRBJ1-5, with D tentatively TRBD1 (6 bases). The CDR3 extends over 14 amino acids. V was cut by 3 bases and J by 3 bases, with 9 bases left in between. CDR1 and CDR2 from the germline V gene are MGHDK and SYGVNS. CDR3 in amino acids: CASSDQGSNQPQHF. CDR3 DNA: TGTGCCAGCAGTGATCAGGGGTCCAATCAGCCCCAGCATTTT.

V is TRBV27 and J is TRBJ1-6; D unresolved. Germline assignment: CDR1 MNHEY and CDR2 SMNVEV (reference sequence). Trimming shortened V by 3 bases and J by 2 bases, and 8 bases separated the two germline ends. The CDR3 consists of 15 residues. CDR3 in amino acids: CASSFLATYNSPLHF. DNA for the CDR3: TGTGCCAGCAGTTTTTTGGCCACCTATAATTCACCCCTCCACTTT.

Points on this clone: Other DNA sequences from this sample encode an identical CDR3 as well. The chain carries TRBV27 and TRBJ2-1, with D uncertain. Germline lookup yields CDR1 MNHEY and CDR2 SMNVEV (reference sequence). The CDR3 consists of 12 residues. V shed 6 bases and J shed 7 bases, with 10 bases lying between them. The CDR3 bases are TGTGCCAGCAGCCCCCTGGGGAATGAGCAGTTCTTC. It yields the protein CASSPLGNEQFF.

The chain carries TRBV4-1 and TRBJ2-4; 8 bases match TRBD2. The germline CDR1 and CDR2 sequences are MGHRA and YSYEKL. V was pared by 1 base and J by 0 bases, with 5 bases of the junction left unmatched. The CDR3 loop spans 17 amino acids. The CDR3 coding sequence is TGCGCCAGCAGCCAAGCGGGGGGGGTCCTAGCCAAAAACATTCAGTACTTC. Encoded protein: CASSQAGGVLAKNIQYF.

The chain recombines TRBV27 with TRBJ2-7, with a weak D call TRBD1 (5 bases). Trimming left V 8 bases short and J 3 bases short, with 20 bases between. Germline V gene data show CDR1 as MNHEY and CDR2 as SMNVEV (reference sequence). This CDR3 contains 15 residues. The CDR3 is CASRSIGALVYEQYF. Here the CDR3 DNA reads TGTGCCAGCCGGTCGATAGGGGCCCTGGTCTACGAGCAGTACTTC.

Judged by abundance, this clone is medium-sized. The rearrangement links TRBV7-9 to TRBJ2-7; 9 bases fit TRBD1. Germline-derived CDR1 and CDR2 are SEHNR and FQNEAQ (reference sequence). V was clipped by 5 bases and J by 4 bases; unmatched bases: 9. The CDR3 sequence is 15 residues long. This CDR3 is CASSPLDRGGYEQYF. The CDR3 DNA reads TGTGCCAGCAGCCCCCTGGACAGGGGCGGATACGAGCAGTACTTC.